The clone carrying this T cell receptor (beta chain) appeared many times. Its target is not known. The data originate from a study of early T cells in non-severe SARS-CoV-2 infection. The overall study: Unsorted whole blood bulk RNA was sequenced, with unpaired chains. Findings and limits, study-wide: Matching against VDJdb likely underestimated virus-specific expansions, favoring anti-spike CD8.

Each single cDNA molecule received a unique molecular identifier. TCRdb re-called the 5' RACE reads through MiXCR, storing one row per CDR3 protein. The sample contains 81,000 or so distinct CDR3 sequences, roughly 12% of which appear only once. Input material: whole blood. This TCR derives from an adult who was a healthcare worker with PCR-confirmed SARS-CoV-2 infection or an uninfected control (not recorded which).

The CDR3 DNA follows: TGTGCCAGCACCCGGGACCGAACGAACACTGAAGCTTTCTTT. It encodes CASTRDRTNTEAFF. This sequence joins TRBV3-1 and TRBJ1-1; maybe TRBD1 (5 bases). Germline CDR1 reads LGHDT; CDR2 reads YNNKEL (reference sequence). Trimming stripped 7 bases from V and 1 base from J, with 13 bases between. The CDR3 covers 14 residues.